A single sample is the source of the 32 T cell receptor beta chains below, sequenced in a study of blood T cell repertoires in COVID-19. Produced via immunoSEQ multiplex PCR; TCRdb's table is partial and in-frame only. The table includes around 300,000 clones, around 87% detected once. The sample taken for sequencing was PBMCs or T cells enriched from blood (not recorded which). These receptors came from a woman in her late teens or twenties with acute COVID-19.

This chain joins TRBV19 and TRBJ2-5, with TRBD1 identical over 9 bases. The CDR3 is 14 amino acids. Germline V gene data show CDR1 as LNHDA and CDR2 as SQIVND (reference sequence). V gave up 5 bases and J gave up 6 bases; unmatched junction bases: 7. The CDR3 protein is CASSEGTGKKTQYF. CDR3 nucleotide sequence: TGTGCCAGTAGTGAAGGGACAGGGAAGAAGACCCAGTACTTC.

This clone appeared once. The rearrangement links TRBV5-5 to TRBJ1-1, with D unclear. The CDR3 spans 13 residues. Germline V gene lookup returns CDR1 SGHKS and CDR2 YYEKEE (reference sequence). V lost 0 bases and J lost 4, with 7 bases in between. CDR3 in amino acids: CASSLVQFTEAFF. CDR3 nucleotides: TGTGCCAGCAGCTTGGTACAGTTCACTGAAGCTTTCTTT. The variable domain in full, with the rest retrieved from reference TRBV5-5 and TRBJ1-1, is DAGVTQSPTHLIKTRGQQVTLRCSPISGHKSVSWYQQVLGQGPQFIFQYYEKEERGRGNFPDRFSARQFPNYSSELNVNALLLGDSALYLCASSLVQFTEAFFGQGTRLTVV.

Concerning this clone itself: The sample has other DNA sequences that encode this CDR3 too. V is TRBV28 and J is TRBJ2-1; 9 bases fit TRBD2. CDR1 is MDHEN and CDR2 is SYDVKM in the germline V gene. J gave up 8 bases and V 2 bases, and 4 bases lay outside the gene matches. The CDR3 has 14 residues. CDR3 loop: CASSLAGGPDEQFF. In DNA, the CDR3 is TGTGCCAGCAGTTTAGCGGGAGGGCCCGATGAGCAGTTCTTC.

The chain couples TRBV7-2 to TRBJ2-5; the match to TRBD2 covers 9 bases. Germline-derived CDR1 and CDR2 are SGHTA and FQGNSA. The junction had 6 bases not matched to a gene; V was cut back by 6 bases and J by 4 bases. The CDR3 covers 14 residues. In nucleotides, the CDR3 is TGTGCCAGCAGGCTGGCGGGGGGGGGAGAGACCCAGTACTTC. The encoded protein is CASRLAGGGETQYF. The full variable domain, its missing parts supplied by reference TRBV7-2 and TRBJ2-5, is GAGVSQSPSNKVTEKGKDVELRCDPISGHTALYWYRQSLGQGLEFLIYFQGNSAPDKSGLPSDRFSAERTGGSVSTLTIQRTQQEDSAVYLCASRLAGGGETQYFGPGTRLLVL.

The chain links TRBV24-1 to TRBJ1-1; D not certain. V was cut by 5 bases and J by 9 bases, with 24 bases left in between. Germline values: CDR1 KGHDR, CDR2 SFDVKD. This CDR3 is 16 amino acids long. CDR3 sequence reads: CATSGRFFTGSAKAFF. The CDR3 DNA sequence: TGTGCCACCAGTGGCAGGTTTTTTACGGGGAGTGCGAAAGCTTTCTTT.

The chain combines TRBV27 with TRBJ2-3; tentatively, D is TRBD2 (5 bases). V was clipped by 3 bases and J by 2 bases, with 6 bases between them. This CDR3 region has 13 residues. In germline, CDR1 is MNHEY, CDR2 SMNVEV (reference sequence). The CDR3 here is CASSFSDTDTQYF. DNA for the CDR3: TGTGCCAGCAGTTTTAGCGACACAGATACGCAGTATTTT.

The gene calls are TRBV30 and TRBJ2-1; TRBD2 matches at 8 bases. Germline V gene sequence: CDR1 GTSNPN, CDR2 SVGIG (reference sequence). V shed 4 bases, J shed 5 bases, and the junction held 7 bases outside the gene matches. CDR3 length: 14 amino acids. Here the CDR3 reads CAWTQVAGHNEQFF. Here the CDR3 DNA reads TGTGCCTGGACCCAAGTAGCGGGACACAATGAGCAGTTCTTC.

The chain couples TRBV7-9 to TRBJ2-7; 11 bases are a match to TRBD1. Per germline, CDR1 SEHNR and CDR2 FQNEAQ (reference sequence). This CDR3 has 13 amino acids. The junction had 1 base not matched to a gene; V was cut back by 5 bases and J by 4 bases. The CDR3 DNA sequence: TGTGCCAGCAGCCGGGACAGGGGGTACGAGCAGTACTTC. It specifies CASSRDRGYEQYF. The full variable domain, in which reference TRBV7-9 and TRBJ2-7 provide the parts outside the CDR3, is DTGVSQNPRHKITKRGQNVTFRCDPISEHNRLYWYRQTLGQGPEFLTYFQNEAQLEKSRLLSDRFSAERPKGSFSTLEIQRTEQGDSAMYLCASSRDRGYEQYFGPGTRLTVT.

The chain couples TRBV18 to TRBJ1-2; D is unresolved. The V end lost 1 base, the J end lost 7 bases, and 10 bases lay between the germline ends. Germline values: CDR1 KGHSH, CDR2 LQKENI. The CDR3 loop spans 13 amino acids. The chain's CDR3 is CASSPLAVPGYTF. CDR3 nucleotides: TGTGCCAGCTCACCACTCGCAGTTCCTGGCTACACCTTC.

The rearrangement links TRBV6-5 to TRBJ1-2; 7 nucleotides align to TRBD1. The germline CDR1 and CDR2 sequences are MNHEY and SVGAGI. This CDR3 contains 13 residues. V dropped 4 bases and J dropped 5; count of bases not matched to a gene: 4. The CDR3, as DNA: TGTGCCAGCAGTTTGGACAGGCGGTATGGCTACACCTTC. Encoded protein: CASSLDRRYGYTF.

The gene calls are TRBV28 and TRBJ1-5; no firm D call. CDR1 is MDHEN and CDR2 is SYDVKM in the germline V gene. The CDR3 sequence is 13 residues long. Trimming took 2 bases from V and 7 from J, leaving 9 bases between them. The chain's CDR3 is CASSLMGGQPQHF. The CDR3 DNA follows: TGTGCCAGCAGTTTAATGGGAGGGCAGCCCCAGCATTTT.

This clone has only a few counts. The chain combines TRBV29-1 with TRBJ2-1; 7 positions agree with TRBD2. Germline CDR1 and CDR2: SQVTM and ANQGSEA. The length of the CDR3 is 15 residues. V lost 1 base to trimming and J lost 1 base; unmatched junction nucleotides: 4. CDR3 sequence: CSVEVWGGSYNEQFF. The DNA for the CDR3 is TGCAGCGTTGAAGTCTGGGGGGGGTCCTACAATGAGCAGTTCTTC.

This chain joins TRBV24-1 and TRBJ1-6; 8 nucleotides agree with TRBD1. This CDR3 is built from 18 residues. Germline V gene sequence: CDR1 KGHDR, CDR2 SFDVKD. After removal of 2 bases from V and 4 bases from J, the junction contained 9 bases not matched to a gene. The CDR3 DNA sequence: TGTGCCACCAGTGATTCAGTCCGGTGGGACAGGTATAATTCACCCCTCCACTTT. Translation gives CATSDSVRWDRYNSPLHF.

V gene TRBV6-2 or TRBV6-3 combines with J gene TRBJ2-3, with a tentative D call TRBD2 (5 bases). The length of the CDR3 is 14 residues. V lost 5 bases and J lost 2, with 11 bases in between. Germline V lookup: CDR1 MNHEY, CDR2 SVGEGT. This chain's CDR3 is CASSVSGPTDTQYF. CDR3 nucleotides: TGTGCCAGCAGTGTAAGCGGCCCCACAGATACGCAGTATTTT.

This chain links TRBV11-2 with TRBJ2-1; 10 nucleotides agree with TRBD1. There are 14 residues in the CDR3. Germline V lookup: CDR1 SGHAT, CDR2 FQNNGV. Unmatched junction bases numbered 6, after V lost 5 bases and J lost 8 bases. The CDR3 spells CASSLGQGGYEQFF. For the CDR3, the DNA is TGTGCCAGCAGCCTCGGACAGGGGGGGTATGAGCAGTTCTTC.

The chain couples TRBV7-9 to TRBJ1-2; no reliable D call. The CDR3 length is 13 residues. V was trimmed by 5 bases and J by 4 bases, leaving 11 bases between them. Germline CDR1 SEHNR, CDR2 FQNEAQ (reference sequence). CDR3 sequence: CASSPGRGYGYTF. DNA for the CDR3: TGTGCCAGCAGCCCGGGCCGGGGCTATGGCTACACCTTC.

This chain connects TRBV24-1 to TRBJ1-5; D is undetermined. Germline CDR1 KGHDR, CDR2 SFDVKD. V shed 4 bases and J shed 2 bases, with 8 bases lying between them. The CDR3 covers 14 residues. The CDR3 region is CATSEALGNQPQHF. The CDR3 DNA reads as TGTGCCACCAGTGAGGCCCTCGGCAATCAGCCCCAGCATTTT.

The sample holds a few counts of this clone. This sequence joins TRBV27 and TRBJ2-5; TRBD1 aligns across 10 bases. Germline loops: CDR1 MNHEY, CDR2 SMNVEV (reference sequence). The junction had 4 bases not matched to a gene; V was cut back by 6 bases and J by 0 bases. CDR3 size: 15 residues. In nucleotides, the CDR3 is TGTGCCAGCAGGGACAGGGGGGAGTACCAAGAGACCCAGTACTTC. It is translated as CASRDRGEYQETQYF.

This chain uses TRBV30 with TRBJ2-5; possibly TRBD2 for D (5 bases). The germline V gene has CDR1 GTSNPN and CDR2 SVGIG (reference sequence). CDR3 size: 12 residues. The V and J ends lost 3 bases and 4 bases respectively, with 9 bases between them. The CDR3 bases are TGTGCCTGGAGGGGTGAGGGAGAGACCCAGTACTTC. Translating it yields CAWRGEGETQYF.

CDR3 in amino acids: CAWSRLAGGLGNEQFF. CDR3 DNA sequence: TGTGCCTGGAGTAGACTAGCGGGAGGGCTGGGCAATGAGCAGTTCTTC. The rearrangement links TRBV30 to TRBJ2-1; 14 positions match TRBD2. CDR1 and CDR2 from the germline V gene are GTSNPN and SVGIG (reference sequence). The CDR3 extends over 16 amino acids. V shed 2 bases, J shed 6 bases, and the junction held 6 bases outside the gene matches.

J is TRBJ2-5 and V is TRBV7-6; TRBD1 is a possible D gene (6 bases). The CDR3 spans 18 residues. V was shortened by 2 bases and J by 0 bases, with 19 bases between the two germline ends. CDR1 is SGHVS and CDR2 is FNYEAQ in the germline V gene. CDR3 bases: TGTGCCAGCAGCTTATCCTCTAATATGGACAGTTACCAAGAGACCCAGTACTTC. Translation gives CASSLSSNMDSYQETQYF.

The rearrangement uses TRBV11-2 and TRBJ2-5; a possible D gene is TRBD2 (6 bases). Germline CDR1 SGHAT, CDR2 FQNNGV. The CDR3 runs 15 residues. The germline V and J ends were trimmed by 2 bases and 1 base, with 11 bases remaining between them. The CDR3 is CASSLRLATQETQYF. CDR3 coding DNA: TGTGCCAGCAGCTTACGTCTAGCGACCCAAGAGACCCAGTACTTC.

This clone was detected a few times. The chain recombines TRBV24-1 with TRBJ1-2; 9 bases match TRBD1. CDR1 is KGHDR and CDR2 is SFDVKD in the germline V gene. V lost 5 bases, J lost 4 bases, and 10 bases stayed unmatched. The CDR3 sequence is 16 residues long. CDR3 in amino acids: CATSGFTGGDGYGYTF. The CDR3 DNA sequence: TGTGCCACCAGTGGTTTTACAGGGGGCGACGGCTATGGCTACACCTTC.

V is TRBV18 and J is TRBJ2-2; 9 positions agree with TRBD2. The trim removed 6 bases at V and 1 base at J, leaving 6 bases unmatched. Germline CDR1 is KGHSH and CDR2 is LQKENI. This CDR3 has 16 amino acids. This CDR3 reads CASSPGLAGNTGELFF. CDR3 bases: TGTGCCAGCTCCCCGGGACTAGCAGGGAACACCGGGGAGCTGTTTTTT. Together with reference TRBV18 and TRBJ2-2, the CDR3 gives the full variable domain: NAGVMQNPRHLVRRRGQEARLRCSPMKGHSHVYWYRQLPEEGLKFMVYLQKENIIDESGMPKERFSAEFPKEGPSILRIQQVVRGDSAAYFCASSPGLAGNTGELFFGEGSRLTVL.

This clone appeared a few times. The chain uses TRBV9 and TRBJ1-2; tentative D call: TRBD1 (6 bases). This CDR3 region has 15 residues. Trimming cost V 0 bases and J 1 base, with 10 bases left between them. Per germline, CDR1 SGDLS and CDR2 YYNGEE. The chain's CDR3 is CASSVDIGGNYGYTF. The CDR3 bases are TGTGCCAGCAGCGTAGATATAGGGGGTAACTATGGCTACACCTTC.

J is TRBJ2-7 and V is TRBV5-5; D is perhaps TRBD1 (6 bases). The ends were cut back, 4 bases at V and 0 bases at J, with 20 bases in the middle. Looked up from germline, CDR1 is SGHKS and CDR2 is YYEKEE (reference sequence). The CDR3 extends over 17 amino acids. In nucleotides, the CDR3 is TGTGCCAGCAGCCACGGACAGCCGACATGGAGCTCCTACGAGCAGTACTTC. Its translation: CASSHGQPTWSSYEQYF.

This chain connects TRBV12-3 or TRBV12-4 to TRBJ2-7; TRBD2 matches at 11 bases. Losses at the gene ends were 7 bases for V and 6 bases for J; bases not matched to a gene: 5. This CDR3 comprises 13 residues. CDR3: CASKLAGVPEQYF. As DNA, the CDR3 is TGTGCCAGCAAACTAGCGGGAGTTCCCGAGCAGTACTTC.

The V gene is TRBV10-3, the J gene TRBJ1-2; 9 nucleotides match TRBD1. The V segment lost 4 bases and the J segment 8 bases; nucleotides outside the gene matches: 8. This CDR3 is built from 14 residues. Per germline, CDR1 ENHRY and CDR2 SYGVKD. CDR3 protein: CAISGATGGRGYTF. In DNA form, the CDR3 reads TGTGCCATCAGTGGAGCGACAGGGGGAAGGGGCTACACCTTC.

The chain links TRBV6-1 to TRBJ1-6, with 8 bases matching TRBD1. The V segment lost 7 bases and the J segment 5 bases; nucleotides outside the gene matches: 16. This CDR3 has 18 residues. CDR1 MNHNS and CDR2 SASEGT come from the germline V gene. The CDR3 loop is CASNDGQGVLSDNSPLHF. As DNA, the CDR3 is TGTGCCAGCAATGATGGACAGGGAGTTTTGTCCGATAATTCACCCCTCCACTTT.

The chain uses TRBV11-1 and TRBJ2-3; possible D gene TRBD1, 5 bases. Germline V gene data show CDR1 as SGHAT and CDR2 as FQDESV (reference sequence). The CDR3 contains 13 residues. The germline V and J ends were trimmed by 6 bases and 0 bases, with 7 bases remaining between them. CDR3 protein: CASRQGSTDTQYF. Written as DNA, the CDR3 is TGTGCCAGCAGGCAGGGCAGCACAGATACGCAGTATTTT. Drawing the rest from reference TRBV11-1 and TRBJ2-3, the complete variable domain is EAEVAQSPRYKITEKSQAVAFWCDPISGHATLYWYRQILGQGPELLVQFQDESVVDDSQLPKDRFSAERLKGVDSTLKIQPAELGDSAMYLCASRQGSTDTQYFGPGTRLTVL.

The chain couples TRBV5-1 to TRBJ2-7; TRBD1 matches at 11 bases. The CDR3 consists of 14 residues. J lost 7 bases, V lost 4 bases, and 7 bases had no gene match. Looked up from germline, CDR1 is SGHRS and CDR2 is YFSETQ. Here the CDR3 reads CASSHGQGAWEQYF. The CDR3 DNA is TGCGCCAGCAGCCATGGACAGGGGGCATGGGAGCAGTACTTC.

The rearrangement uses TRBV6-5 and TRBJ1-2; the D gene is possibly TRBD1 (5 bases). Trimming left V 0 bases short and J 3 bases short, with 14 bases between. The length of the CDR3 is 16 residues. Germline loops: CDR1 MNHEY, CDR2 SVGAGI. CDR3 region: CASSYSKGREYYGYTF. CDR3 in DNA: TGTGCCAGCAGTTACTCGAAGGGGCGCGAGTACTATGGCTACACCTTC.